This T cell receptor beta chain was observed in a study of cytomegalovirus exposure and HLA in healthy donors. Study conclusions and caveats: One later analysis reportedly identified an Asian-associated ancestry cluster that showed fewer N-insertions than the roughly 670-donor mean. Some V segments could not be told apart, so they were left out, TRBV6-2 and TRBV6-3 among them. The study had only CMV serostatus as immune exposure information.

Primers included in the PCR were 60 Vbeta and 13 Jbeta primers. Libraries were prepared by immunoSEQ multiplex PCR; TCRdb keeps only in-frame clonotypes and omits some of them. The sample shows tens of thousands of clones, around 80% of them seen only once. This clone has only a few counts. Its cognate antigen is unknown. CDR1 and CDR2 (germline): SGHRS, YFSETQ. The CDR3 totals 13 residues. The V gene lost 5 bases and the J gene lost 4 bases, with 11 bases spanning the gap. The sequence derives from a man between 45 and 60 years old in good health and CMV-seropositive. V gene TRBV5-1 combines with J gene TRBJ2-3, with D perhaps matching TRBD1 (5 bases). What was sequenced was PBMCs. The CDR3 DNA sequence: TGCGCCAGCAGGCCCCAGGGTCCAGATACGCAGTATTTT. Translated, it gives CASRPQGPDTQYF.